The T cell receptor (beta chain) described here comes from a study of blood T cell repertoires in COVID-19. The wider study: Donors in the United States, Italy and Spain gave samples during acute or convalescent COVID-19. PBMCs, B-cell-depleted T cells, or T cells were the source of the cDNA or gDNA that made up the material.

CDR3 length: 12 residues. Germline V gives CDR1 SGHTS, CDR2 YDEGEE. Trimming cost V 4 bases and J 3 bases, with 8 bases left between them. In the study's own analysis: Reference gene primer amplification yielded estimated nucleated cell counts. TCRdb's table, derived via immunoSEQ multiplex PCR, lists solely in-frame clones and lacks some. V and J calls plus clone size are reproduced from that table; the DNA served to infer D and trimming. The data show about 73,000 clones, around four fifths seen once. This TCR was sampled from a man aged 50 or older with active COVID-19. The chain uses TRBV5-8 and TRBJ2-7, with D uncertain. Sequenced sample: peripheral blood. The CDR3 here is CASSPRVYEQYF. The CDR3 bases are TGTGCCAGCAGCCCCCGGGTCTACGAGCAGTACTTC.